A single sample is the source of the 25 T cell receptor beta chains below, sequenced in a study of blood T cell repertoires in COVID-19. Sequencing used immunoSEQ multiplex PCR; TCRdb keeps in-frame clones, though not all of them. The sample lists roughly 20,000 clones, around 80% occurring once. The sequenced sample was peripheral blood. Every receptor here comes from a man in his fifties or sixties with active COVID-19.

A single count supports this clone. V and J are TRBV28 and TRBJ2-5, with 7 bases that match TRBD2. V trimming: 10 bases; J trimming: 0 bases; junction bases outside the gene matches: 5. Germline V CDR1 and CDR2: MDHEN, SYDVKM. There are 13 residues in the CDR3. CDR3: CATGRSHQETQYF. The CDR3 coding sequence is TGTGCCACCGGGAGGAGCCACCAAGAGACCCAGTACTTC.

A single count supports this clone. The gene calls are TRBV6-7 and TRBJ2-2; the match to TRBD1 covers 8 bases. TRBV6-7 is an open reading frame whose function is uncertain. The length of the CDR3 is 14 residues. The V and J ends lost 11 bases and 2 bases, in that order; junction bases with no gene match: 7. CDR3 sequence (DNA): TGTGCCGCGGCGGGACAGGTAAACACCGGGGAGCTGTTTTTT. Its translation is CAAAGQVNTGELFF.

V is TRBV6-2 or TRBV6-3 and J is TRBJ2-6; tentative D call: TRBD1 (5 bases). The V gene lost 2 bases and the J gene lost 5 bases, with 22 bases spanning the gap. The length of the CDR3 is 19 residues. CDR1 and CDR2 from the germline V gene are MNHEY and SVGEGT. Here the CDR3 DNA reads TGTGCCAGCAGTTACGTCCCCCTGACAGCCATGGTCTGGGCCAACGTCCTGACTTTC. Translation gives CASSYVPLTAMVWANVLTF.

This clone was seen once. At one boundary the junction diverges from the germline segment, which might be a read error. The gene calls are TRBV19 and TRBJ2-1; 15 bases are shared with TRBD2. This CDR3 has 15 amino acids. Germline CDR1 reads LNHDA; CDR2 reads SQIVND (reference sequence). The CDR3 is CASRIGLAGGNEQFF. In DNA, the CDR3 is TGTGCCAGTAGAATAGGACTAGCGGGAGGGAATGAGCAGTTCTTC.

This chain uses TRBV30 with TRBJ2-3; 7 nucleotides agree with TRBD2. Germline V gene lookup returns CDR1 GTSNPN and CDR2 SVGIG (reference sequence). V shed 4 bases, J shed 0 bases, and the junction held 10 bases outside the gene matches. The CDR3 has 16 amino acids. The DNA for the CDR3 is TGTGCCTGGACTACCTTGGGCGGGAGTAGCACAGATACGCAGTATTTT. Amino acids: CAWTTLGGSSTDTQYF.

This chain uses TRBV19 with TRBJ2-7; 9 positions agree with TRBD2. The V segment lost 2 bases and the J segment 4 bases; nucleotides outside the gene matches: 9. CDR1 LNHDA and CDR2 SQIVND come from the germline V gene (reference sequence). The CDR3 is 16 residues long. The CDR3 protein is CASSIFGGREIYEQYF. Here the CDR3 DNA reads TGTGCCAGTAGTATATTCGGCGGGAGGGAAATTTACGAGCAGTACTTC.

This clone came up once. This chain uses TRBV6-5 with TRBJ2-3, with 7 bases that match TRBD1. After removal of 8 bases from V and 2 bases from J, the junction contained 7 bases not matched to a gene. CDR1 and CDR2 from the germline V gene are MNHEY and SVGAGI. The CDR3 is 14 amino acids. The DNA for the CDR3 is TGTGCCAGCTTCCGGGACAGACTCACAGATACGCAGTATTTT. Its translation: CASFRDRLTDTQYF.

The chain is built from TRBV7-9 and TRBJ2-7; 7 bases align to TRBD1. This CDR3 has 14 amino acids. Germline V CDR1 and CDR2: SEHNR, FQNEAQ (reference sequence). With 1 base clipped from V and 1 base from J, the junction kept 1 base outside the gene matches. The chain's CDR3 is CASSLGTGSYEQYF. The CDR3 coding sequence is TGTGCCAGCAGCTTAGGGACAGGTTCCTACGAGCAGTACTTC.

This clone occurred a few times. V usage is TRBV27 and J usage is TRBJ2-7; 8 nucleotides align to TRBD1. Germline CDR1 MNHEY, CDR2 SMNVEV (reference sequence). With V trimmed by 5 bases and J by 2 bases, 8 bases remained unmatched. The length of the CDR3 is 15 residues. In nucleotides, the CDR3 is TGTGCCAGCAGTACGGACAGGGAGGTCACCTACGAGCAGTACTTC. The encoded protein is CASSTDREVTYEQYF.

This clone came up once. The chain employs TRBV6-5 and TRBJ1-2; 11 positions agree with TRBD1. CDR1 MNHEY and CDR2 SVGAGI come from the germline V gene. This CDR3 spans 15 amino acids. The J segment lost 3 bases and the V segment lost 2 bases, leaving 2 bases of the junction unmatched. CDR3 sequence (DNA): TGTGCCAGCAGTTACGGGACAGGGGGTGACTATGGCTACACCTTC. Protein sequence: CASSYGTGGDYGYTF.

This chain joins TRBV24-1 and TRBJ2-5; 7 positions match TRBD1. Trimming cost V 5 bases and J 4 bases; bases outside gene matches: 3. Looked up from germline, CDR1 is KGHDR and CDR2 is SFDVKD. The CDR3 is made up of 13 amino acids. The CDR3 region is CATSAPGGETQYF. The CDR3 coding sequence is TGTGCCACCAGTGCCCCAGGGGGAGAGACCCAGTACTTC.

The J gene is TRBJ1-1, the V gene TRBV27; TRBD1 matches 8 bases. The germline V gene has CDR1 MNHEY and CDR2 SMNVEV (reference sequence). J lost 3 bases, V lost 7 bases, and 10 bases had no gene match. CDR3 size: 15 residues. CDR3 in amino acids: CASNSQGAQDTEAFF. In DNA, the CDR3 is TGTGCCAGCAATAGTCAGGGGGCGCAGGACACTGAAGCTTTCTTT.

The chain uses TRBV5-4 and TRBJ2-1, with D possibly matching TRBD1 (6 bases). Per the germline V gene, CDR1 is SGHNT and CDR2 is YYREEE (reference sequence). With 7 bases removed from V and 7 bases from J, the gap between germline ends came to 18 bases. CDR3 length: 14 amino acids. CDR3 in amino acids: CASELQGRMNEQFF. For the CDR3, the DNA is TGTGCCAGCGAACTACAGGGTAGGATGAATGAGCAGTTCTTC.

The CDR3 loop reads CSVKGQGEKLFF. CDR3 coding DNA: TGCAGCGTTAAAGGACAGGGCGAAAAACTGTTTTTT. The genes are TRBV29-1 and TRBJ1-4; 8 bases are a match to TRBD1. The CDR3 runs 12 residues. Germline lookup yields CDR1 SQVTM and CDR2 ANQGSEA. V was clipped by 5 bases and J by 8 bases; unmatched bases: 4.

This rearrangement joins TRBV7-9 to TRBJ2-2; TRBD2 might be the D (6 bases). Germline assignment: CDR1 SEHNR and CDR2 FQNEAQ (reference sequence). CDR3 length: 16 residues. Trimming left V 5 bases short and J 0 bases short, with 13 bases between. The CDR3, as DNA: TGTGCCAGCAGCCAACTAGCTACCCCGAACACCGGGGAGCTGTTTTTT. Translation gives CASSQLATPNTGELFF.

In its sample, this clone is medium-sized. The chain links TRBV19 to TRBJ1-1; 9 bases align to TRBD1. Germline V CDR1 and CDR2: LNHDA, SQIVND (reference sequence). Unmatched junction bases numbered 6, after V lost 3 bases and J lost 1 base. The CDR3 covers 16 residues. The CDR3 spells CASSIRGQGPNTEAFF. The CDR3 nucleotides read TGTGCCAGTAGTATTAGGGGACAGGGTCCGAACACTGAAGCTTTCTTT.

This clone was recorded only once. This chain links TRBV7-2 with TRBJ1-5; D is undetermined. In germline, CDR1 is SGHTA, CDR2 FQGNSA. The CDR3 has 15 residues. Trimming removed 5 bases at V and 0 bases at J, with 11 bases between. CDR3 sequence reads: CASSPSMGSNQPQHF. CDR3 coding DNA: TGTGCCAGCAGCCCTAGTATGGGTAGCAATCAGCCCCAGCATTTT.

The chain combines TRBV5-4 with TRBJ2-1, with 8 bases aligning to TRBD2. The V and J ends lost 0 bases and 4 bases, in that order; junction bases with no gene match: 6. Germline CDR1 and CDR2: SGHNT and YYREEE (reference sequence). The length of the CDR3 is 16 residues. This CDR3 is CASSLAGAGVYNEQFF. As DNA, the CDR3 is TGTGCCAGCAGCTTGGCTGGAGCGGGAGTATACAATGAGCAGTTCTTC.

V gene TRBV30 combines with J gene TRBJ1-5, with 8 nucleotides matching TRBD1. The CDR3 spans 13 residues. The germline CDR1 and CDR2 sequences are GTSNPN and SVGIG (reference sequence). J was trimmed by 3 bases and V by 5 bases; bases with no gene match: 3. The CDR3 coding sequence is TGTGCCTGGGGACAGGGTCTCAATCAGCCCCAGCATTTT. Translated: CAWGQGLNQPQHF.

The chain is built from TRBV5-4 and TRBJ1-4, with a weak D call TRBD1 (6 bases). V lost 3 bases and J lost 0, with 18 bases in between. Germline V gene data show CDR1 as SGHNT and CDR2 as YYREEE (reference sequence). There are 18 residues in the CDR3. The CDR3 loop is CASSSRGQTGATNEKLFF. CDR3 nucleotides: TGTGCCAGCAGCTCAAGAGGACAGACCGGGGCAACTAATGAAAAACTGTTTTTT. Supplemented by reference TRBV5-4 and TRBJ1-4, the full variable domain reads ETGVTQSPTHLIKTRGQQVTLRCSSQSGHNTVSWYQQALGQGPQFIFQYYREEENGRGNFPPRFSGLQFPNYSSELNVNALELDDSALYLCASSSRGQTGATNEKLFFGSGTQLSVL.

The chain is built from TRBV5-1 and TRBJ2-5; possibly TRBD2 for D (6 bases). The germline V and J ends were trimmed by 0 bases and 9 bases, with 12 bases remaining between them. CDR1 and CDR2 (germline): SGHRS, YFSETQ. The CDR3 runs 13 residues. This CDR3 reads CASSLDGSGAQYF. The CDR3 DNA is TGCGCCAGCAGCTTGGACGGCTCGGGGGCCCAGTACTTC.

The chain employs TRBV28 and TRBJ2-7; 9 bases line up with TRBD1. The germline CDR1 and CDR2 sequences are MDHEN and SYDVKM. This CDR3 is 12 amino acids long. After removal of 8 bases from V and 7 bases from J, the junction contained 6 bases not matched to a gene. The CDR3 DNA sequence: TGTGCCAGCTTGGACAGGGGTGCGGAGCAGTACTTC. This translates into CASLDRGAEQYF.

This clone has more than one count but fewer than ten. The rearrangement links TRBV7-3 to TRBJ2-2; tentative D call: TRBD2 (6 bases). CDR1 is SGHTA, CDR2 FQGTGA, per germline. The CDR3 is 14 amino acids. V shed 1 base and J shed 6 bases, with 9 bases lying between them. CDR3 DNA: TGTGCCAGCAGCTTAATTAGCGGCGCCGGGGAGCTGTTTTTT. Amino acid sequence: CASSLISGAGELFF. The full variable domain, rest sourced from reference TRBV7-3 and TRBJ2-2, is GAGVSQTPSNKVTEKGKYVELRCDPISGHTALYWYRQSLGQGPEFLIYFQGTGAADDSGLPNDRFFAVRPEGSVSTLKIQRTERGDSAVYLCASSLISGAGELFFGEGSRLTVL.

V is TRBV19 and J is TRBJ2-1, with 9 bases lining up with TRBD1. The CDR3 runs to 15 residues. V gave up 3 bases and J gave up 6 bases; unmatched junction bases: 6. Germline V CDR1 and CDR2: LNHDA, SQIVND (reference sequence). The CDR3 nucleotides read TGTGCCAGTAGTATTTCGGACAGGGGAAGCAATGAGCAGTTCTTC. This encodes CASSISDRGSNEQFF.

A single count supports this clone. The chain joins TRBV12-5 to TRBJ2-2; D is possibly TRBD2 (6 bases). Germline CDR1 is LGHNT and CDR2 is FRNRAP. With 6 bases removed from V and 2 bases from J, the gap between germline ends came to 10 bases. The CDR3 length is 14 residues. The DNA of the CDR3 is TGTGCTAGTGGGACTGGGACTAACACCGGGGAGCTGTTTTTT. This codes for CASGTGTNTGELFF.